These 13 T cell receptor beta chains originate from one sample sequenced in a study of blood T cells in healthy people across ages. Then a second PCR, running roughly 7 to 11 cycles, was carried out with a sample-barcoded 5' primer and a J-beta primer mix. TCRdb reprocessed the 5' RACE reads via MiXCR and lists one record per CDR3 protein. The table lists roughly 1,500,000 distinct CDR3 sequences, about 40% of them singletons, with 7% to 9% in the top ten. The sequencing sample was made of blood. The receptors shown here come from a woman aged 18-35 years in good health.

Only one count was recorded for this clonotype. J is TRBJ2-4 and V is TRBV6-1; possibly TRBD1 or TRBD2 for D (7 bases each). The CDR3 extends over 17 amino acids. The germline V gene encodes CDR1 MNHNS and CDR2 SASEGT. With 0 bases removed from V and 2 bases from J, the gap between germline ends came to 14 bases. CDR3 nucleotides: TGTGCCAGCAGTGAAGCGGGAGGGGGCGCAACCAAAAACATTCAGTACTTC. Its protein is CASSEAGGGATKNIQYF.

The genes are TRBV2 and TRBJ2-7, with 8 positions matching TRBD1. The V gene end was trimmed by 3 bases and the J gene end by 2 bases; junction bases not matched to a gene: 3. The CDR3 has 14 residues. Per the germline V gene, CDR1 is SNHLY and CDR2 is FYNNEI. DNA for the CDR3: TGTGCCAGCAGTGATGGGACAGGCACCTACGAGCAGTACTTC. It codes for CASSDGTGTYEQYF.

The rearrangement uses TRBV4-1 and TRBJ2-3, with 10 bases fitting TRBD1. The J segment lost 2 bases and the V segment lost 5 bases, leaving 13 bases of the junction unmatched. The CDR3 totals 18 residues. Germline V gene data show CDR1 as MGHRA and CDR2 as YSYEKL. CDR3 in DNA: TGCGCCAGCAGCTTCCGGGCTTTGGGGACAGGGGACACAGATACGCAGTATTTT. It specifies CASSFRALGTGDTDTQYF.

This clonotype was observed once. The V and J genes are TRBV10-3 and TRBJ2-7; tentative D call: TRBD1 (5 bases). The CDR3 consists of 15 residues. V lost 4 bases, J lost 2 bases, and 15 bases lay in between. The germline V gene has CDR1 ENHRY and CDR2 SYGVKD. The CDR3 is CAISGKGEPAYEQYF. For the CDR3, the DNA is TGTGCCATCAGTGGGAAAGGGGAACCGGCCTACGAGCAGTACTTC.

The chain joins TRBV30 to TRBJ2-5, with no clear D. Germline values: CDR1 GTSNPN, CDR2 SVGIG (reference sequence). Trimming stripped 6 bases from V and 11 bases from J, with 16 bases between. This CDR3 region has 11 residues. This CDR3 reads CACTSVNEQYF. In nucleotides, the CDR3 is TGTGCCTGCACGTCGGTCAATGAGCAGTACTTC.

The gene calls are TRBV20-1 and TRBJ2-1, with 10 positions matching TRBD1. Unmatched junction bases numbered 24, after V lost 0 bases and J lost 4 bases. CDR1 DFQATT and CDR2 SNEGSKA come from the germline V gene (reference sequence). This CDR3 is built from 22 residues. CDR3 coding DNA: TGCAGTGCTAGAGATCTTGTCAGAGACAGGGGGCTAAGGGGGACCTCATACAATGAGCAGTTCTTC. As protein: CSARDLVRDRGLRGTSYNEQFF.

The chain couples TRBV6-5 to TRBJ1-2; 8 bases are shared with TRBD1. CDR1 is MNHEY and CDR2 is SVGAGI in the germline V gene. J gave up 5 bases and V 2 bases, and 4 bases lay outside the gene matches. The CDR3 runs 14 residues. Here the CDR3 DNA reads TGTGCCAGCAGTTACCAGGGGGCGCGATATGGCTACACCTTC. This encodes CASSYQGARYGYTF.

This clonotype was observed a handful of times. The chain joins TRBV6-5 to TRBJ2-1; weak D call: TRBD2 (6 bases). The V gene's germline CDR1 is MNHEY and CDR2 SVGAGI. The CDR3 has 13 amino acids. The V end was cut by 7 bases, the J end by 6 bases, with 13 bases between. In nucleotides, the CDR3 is TGTGCCAGCAATAGCGGCTATCGCAATGAGCAGTTCTTC. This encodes CASNSGYRNEQFF.

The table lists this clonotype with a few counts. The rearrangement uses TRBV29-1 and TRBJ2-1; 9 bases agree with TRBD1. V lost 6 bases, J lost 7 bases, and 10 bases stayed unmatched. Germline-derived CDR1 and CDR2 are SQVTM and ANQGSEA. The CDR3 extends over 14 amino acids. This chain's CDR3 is CSVADRGLGNEQFF. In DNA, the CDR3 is TGCAGCGTGGCGGACAGGGGCCTGGGGAATGAGCAGTTCTTC.

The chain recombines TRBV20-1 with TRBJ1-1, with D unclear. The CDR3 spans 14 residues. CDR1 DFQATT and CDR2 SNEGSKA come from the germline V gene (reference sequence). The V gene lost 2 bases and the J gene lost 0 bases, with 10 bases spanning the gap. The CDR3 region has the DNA TGCAGTGCTAGAATACCAGAAATGAACACTGAAGCTTTCTTT. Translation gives CSARIPEMNTEAFF.

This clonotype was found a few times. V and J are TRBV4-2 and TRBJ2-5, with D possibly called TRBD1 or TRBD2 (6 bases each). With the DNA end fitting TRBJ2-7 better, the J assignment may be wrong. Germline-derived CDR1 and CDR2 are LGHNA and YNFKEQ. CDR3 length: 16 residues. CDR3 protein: CASSQDKGGRIGEQYF. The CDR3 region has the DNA TGTGCCAGCAGCCAAGATAAAGGGGGGCGAATAGGCGAGCAGTACTTC.

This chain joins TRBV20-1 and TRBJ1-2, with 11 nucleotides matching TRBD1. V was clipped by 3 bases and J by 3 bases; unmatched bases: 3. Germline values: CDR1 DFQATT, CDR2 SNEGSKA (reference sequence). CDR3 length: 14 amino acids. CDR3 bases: TGCAGTGCTAGGAAGGGACAGGGGGACTATGGCTACACCTTC. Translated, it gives CSARKGQGDYGYTF.

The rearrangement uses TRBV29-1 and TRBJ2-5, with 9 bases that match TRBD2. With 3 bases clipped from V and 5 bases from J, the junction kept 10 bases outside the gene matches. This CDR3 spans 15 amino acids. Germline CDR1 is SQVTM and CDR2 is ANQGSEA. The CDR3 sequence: CSVDKSSGGRETQYF. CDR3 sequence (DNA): TGCAGCGTTGATAAGAGTAGCGGGGGTCGGGAGACCCAGTACTTC.